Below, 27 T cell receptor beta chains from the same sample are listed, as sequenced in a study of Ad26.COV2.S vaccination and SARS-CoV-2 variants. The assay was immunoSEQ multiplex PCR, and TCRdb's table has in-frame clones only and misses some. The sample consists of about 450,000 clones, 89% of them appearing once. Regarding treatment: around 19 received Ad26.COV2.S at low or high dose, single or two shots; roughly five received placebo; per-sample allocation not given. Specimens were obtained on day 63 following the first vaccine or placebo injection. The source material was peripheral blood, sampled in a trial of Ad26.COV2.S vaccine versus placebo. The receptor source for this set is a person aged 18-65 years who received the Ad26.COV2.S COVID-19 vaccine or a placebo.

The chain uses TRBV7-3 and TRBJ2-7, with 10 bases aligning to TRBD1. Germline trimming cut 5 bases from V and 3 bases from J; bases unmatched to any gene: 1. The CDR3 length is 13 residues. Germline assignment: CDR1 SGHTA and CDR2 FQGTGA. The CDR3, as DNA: TGTGCCAGCAGCCGGGACAGGGGCTACGAGCAGTACGTC. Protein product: CASSRDRGYEQYV.

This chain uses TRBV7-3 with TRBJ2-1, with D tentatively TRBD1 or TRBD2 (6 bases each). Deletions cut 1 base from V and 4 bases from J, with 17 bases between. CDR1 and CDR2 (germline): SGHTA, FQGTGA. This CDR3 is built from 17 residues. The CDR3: CASSLMGPGARYNEQFF. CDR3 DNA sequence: TGTGCCAGCAGCTTAATGGGGCCGGGGGCTAGGTACAATGAGCAGTTCTTC.

This CDR3 is CASSKIRGDEQFF. The DNA for the CDR3 is TGTGCCAGCAGTAAAATTCGGGGCGATGAGCAGTTCTTC. The rearrangement links TRBV6-2 or TRBV6-3 to TRBJ2-1; D may be TRBD1 or TRBD2 (5 bases each). The CDR3 length is 13 residues. V was pared by 5 bases and J by 8 bases, with 13 bases between. CDR1 is MNHEY and CDR2 is SVGEGT in the germline V gene.

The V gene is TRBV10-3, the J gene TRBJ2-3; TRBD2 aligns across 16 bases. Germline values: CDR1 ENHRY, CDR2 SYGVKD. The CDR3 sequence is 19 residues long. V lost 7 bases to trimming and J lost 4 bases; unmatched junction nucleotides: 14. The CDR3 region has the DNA TGTGCCATCAAACTAAACGGGACTAGCGGGGGGGCTTTAGCAGATACGCAGTATTTT. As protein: CAIKLNGTSGGALADTQYF.

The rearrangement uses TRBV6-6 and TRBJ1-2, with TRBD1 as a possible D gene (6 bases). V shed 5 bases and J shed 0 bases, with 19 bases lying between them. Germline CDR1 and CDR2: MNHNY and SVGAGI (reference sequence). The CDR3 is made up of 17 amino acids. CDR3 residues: CASSQSTGSLTNYGYTF. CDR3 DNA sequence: TGTGCCAGCAGTCAATCCACAGGGTCCCTAACTAACTATGGCTACACCTTC.

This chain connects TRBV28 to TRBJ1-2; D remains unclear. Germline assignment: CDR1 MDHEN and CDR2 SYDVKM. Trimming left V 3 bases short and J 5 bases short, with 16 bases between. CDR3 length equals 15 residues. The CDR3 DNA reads TGTGCCAGCAGTTTGTCGATAACTTTGAGGTATGGCTACACCTTC. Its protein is CASSLSITLRYGYTF.

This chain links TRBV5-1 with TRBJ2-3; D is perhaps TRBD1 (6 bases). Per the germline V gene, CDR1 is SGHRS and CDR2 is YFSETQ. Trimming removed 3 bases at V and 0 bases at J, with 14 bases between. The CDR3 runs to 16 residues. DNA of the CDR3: TGCGCCAGCAGCTGGGGACAACAAACTAGCACAGATACGCAGTATTTT. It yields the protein CASSWGQQTSTDTQYF.

The CDR3 sequence is CASSVGRGEETQYF. The CDR3 coding sequence is TGTGCCAGCAGCGTAGGCAGGGGGGAAGAGACCCAGTACTTC. The V gene is TRBV9, the J gene TRBJ2-5, with a tentative D call TRBD1 (7 bases). The CDR3 sequence is 14 residues long. The germline gives CDR1 SGDLS, CDR2 YYNGEE. The V end was cut by 0 bases, the J end by 3 bases, with 9 bases between.

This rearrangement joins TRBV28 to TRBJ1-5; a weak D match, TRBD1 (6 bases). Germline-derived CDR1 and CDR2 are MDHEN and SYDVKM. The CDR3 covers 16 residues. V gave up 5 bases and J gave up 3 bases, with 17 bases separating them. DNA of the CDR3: TGTGCCAGCAGTCCTCGTTCGACAGGAGTCAATCAGCCCCAGCATTTT. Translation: CASSPRSTGVNQPQHF.

The CDR3 sequence: CASSDSGPHYGYTF. CDR3 bases: TGTGCCAGCAGTGATTCTGGCCCTCACTATGGCTACACCTTC. The V gene is TRBV25-1, the J gene TRBJ1-2; D call uncertain. The CDR3 length is 14 residues. Per the germline V gene, CDR1 is MGHDK and CDR2 is SYGVNS. V was cut by 3 bases and J by 3 bases, with 11 bases left in between.

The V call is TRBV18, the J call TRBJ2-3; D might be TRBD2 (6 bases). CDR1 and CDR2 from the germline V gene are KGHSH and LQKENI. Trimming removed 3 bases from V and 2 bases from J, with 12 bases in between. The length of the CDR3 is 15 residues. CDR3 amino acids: CASSPRREPTDTQYF. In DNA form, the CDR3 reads TGTGCCAGCTCACCCAGGAGGGAACCCACAGATACGCAGTATTTT.

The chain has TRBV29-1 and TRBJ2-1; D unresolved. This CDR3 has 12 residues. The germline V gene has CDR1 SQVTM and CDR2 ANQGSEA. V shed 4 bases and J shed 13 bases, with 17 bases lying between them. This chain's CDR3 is CSVVSYPQDQFF. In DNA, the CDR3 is TGCAGCGTTGTCTCTTACCCCCAGGATCAGTTCTTC.

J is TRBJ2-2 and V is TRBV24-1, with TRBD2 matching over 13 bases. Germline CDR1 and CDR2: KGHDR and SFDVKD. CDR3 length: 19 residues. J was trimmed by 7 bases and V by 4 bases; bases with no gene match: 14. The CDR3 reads CATSDPAPGTSGAFGELFF. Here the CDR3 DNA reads TGTGCCACCAGTGACCCCGCCCCGGGGACTAGCGGGGCTTTCGGGGAGCTGTTTTTT.

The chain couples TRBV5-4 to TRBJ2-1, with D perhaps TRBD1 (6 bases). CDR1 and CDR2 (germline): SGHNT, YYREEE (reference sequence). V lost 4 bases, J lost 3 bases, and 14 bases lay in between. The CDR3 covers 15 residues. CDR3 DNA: TGTGCCAGCAGCCCGACAGGCGACCACTACAATGAGCAGTTCTTC. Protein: CASSPTGDHYNEQFF.

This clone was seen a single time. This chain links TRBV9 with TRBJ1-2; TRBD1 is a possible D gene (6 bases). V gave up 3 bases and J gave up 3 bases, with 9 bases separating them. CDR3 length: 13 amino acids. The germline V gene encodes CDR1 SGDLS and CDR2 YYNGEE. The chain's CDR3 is CASSGGPYYGYTF. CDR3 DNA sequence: TGTGCCAGCAGCGGGGGGCCTTACTATGGCTACACCTTC.

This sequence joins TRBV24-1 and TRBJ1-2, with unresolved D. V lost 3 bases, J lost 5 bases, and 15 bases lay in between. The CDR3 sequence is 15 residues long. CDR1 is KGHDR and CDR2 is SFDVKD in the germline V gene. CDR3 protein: CATSDPRRQPYGYTF. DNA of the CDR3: TGTGCCACCAGTGATCCCCGGAGGCAGCCATATGGCTACACCTTC.

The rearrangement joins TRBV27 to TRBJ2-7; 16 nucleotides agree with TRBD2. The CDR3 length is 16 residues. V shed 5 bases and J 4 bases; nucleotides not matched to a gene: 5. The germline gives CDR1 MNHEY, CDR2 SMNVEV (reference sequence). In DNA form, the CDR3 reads TGTGCCAGCAGTCCAGGGACTAGCGGGAGGGCTTACGAGCAGTACGTC. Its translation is CASSPGTSGRAYEQYV.

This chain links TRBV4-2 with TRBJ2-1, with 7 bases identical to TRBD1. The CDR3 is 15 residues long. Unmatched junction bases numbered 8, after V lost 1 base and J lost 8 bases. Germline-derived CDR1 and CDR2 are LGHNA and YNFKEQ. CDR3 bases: TGTGCCAGCAGCCAAGTCCAACAGGGGATATATGAGCAGTTCTTC. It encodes CASSQVQQGIYEQFF.

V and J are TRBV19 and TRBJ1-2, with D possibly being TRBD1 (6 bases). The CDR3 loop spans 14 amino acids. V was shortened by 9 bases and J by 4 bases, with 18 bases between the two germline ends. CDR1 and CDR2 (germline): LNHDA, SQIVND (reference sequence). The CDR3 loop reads CARIQGIESYGYTF. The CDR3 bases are TGTGCCAGGATACAGGGAATTGAGAGCTATGGCTACACCTTC.

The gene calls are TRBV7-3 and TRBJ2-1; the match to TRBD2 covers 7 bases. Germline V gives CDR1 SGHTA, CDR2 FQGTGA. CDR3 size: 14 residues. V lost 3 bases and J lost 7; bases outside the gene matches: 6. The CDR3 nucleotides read TGTGCCAGCAGCTTTAACCAGGGAGGGAATGAGCAGTTCTTC. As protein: CASSFNQGGNEQFF.

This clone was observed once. The CDR3 sequence is CASSTGPFGEQYV. For the CDR3, the DNA is TGCGCCAGCAGCACCGGACCGTTCGGCGAGCAGTACGTC. This chain connects TRBV5-1 to TRBJ2-7; D uncertain. Trimming stripped 4 bases from V and 6 bases from J, with 14 bases between. CDR1 SGHRS and CDR2 YFSETQ come from the germline V gene. CDR3 length equals 13 residues.

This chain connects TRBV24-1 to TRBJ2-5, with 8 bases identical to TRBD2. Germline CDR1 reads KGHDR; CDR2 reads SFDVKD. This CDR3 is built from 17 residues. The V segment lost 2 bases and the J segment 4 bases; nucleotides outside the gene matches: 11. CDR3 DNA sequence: TGTGCCACCAGTGATTGGGAGAAAAGCGGGAGACCAGAGACCCAGTACTTC. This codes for CATSDWEKSGRPETQYF.

This CDR3 reads CATSRVVQGKREAFF. CDR3 DNA: TGTGCCACCAGCAGAGTTGTACAGGGGAAACGGGAAGCTTTCTTT. The rearrangement joins TRBV15 to TRBJ1-1; 7 nucleotides align to TRBD1. J lost 8 bases, V lost 1 base, and 10 bases had no gene match. The CDR3 has 15 amino acids. Germline-derived CDR1 and CDR2 are LNHNV and YYDKDF (reference sequence).

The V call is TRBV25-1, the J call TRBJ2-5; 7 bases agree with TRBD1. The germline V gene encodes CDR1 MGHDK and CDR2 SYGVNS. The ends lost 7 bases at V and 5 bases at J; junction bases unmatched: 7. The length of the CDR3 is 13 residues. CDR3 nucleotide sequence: TGTGCCAGCACTAAGGGGGCTCTGGAGACCCAGTACTTC. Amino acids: CASTKGALETQYF.

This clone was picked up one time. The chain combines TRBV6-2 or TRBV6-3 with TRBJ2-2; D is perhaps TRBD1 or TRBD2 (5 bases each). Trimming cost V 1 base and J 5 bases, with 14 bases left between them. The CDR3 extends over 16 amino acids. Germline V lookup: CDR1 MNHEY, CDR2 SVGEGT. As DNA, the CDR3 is TGTGCCAGCAGTTACTTCCCGGGACGAACGACCGGGGAGCTGTTTTTT. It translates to CASSYFPGRTTGELFF.

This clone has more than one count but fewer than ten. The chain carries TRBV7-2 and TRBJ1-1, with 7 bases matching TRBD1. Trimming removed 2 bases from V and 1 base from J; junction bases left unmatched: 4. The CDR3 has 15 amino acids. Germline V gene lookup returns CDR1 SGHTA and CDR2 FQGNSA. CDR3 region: CASSLTGARNTEAFF. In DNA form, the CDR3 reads TGTGCCAGCAGCTTAACAGGGGCGCGGAACACTGAAGCTTTCTTT.

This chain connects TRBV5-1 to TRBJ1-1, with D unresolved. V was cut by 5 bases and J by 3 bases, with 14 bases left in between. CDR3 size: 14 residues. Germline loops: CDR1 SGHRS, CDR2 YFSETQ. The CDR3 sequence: CASRPGAVDTEAFF. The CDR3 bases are TGCGCCAGCAGACCCGGAGCGGTGGACACTGAAGCTTTCTTT.